The sample holds many counts of the clone carrying this T cell receptor (beta chain). The data are from a study of low-dose radiotherapy and immunotherapy resistance in tumors. The wider study: One day before radiation and immunotherapy, intravenous cyclophosphamide 200 mg/m2 was administered, with this repeated every two weeks.

The sample's time point: after trial treatment. Treatment denoted: LDRT plus nivolumab, ipilimumab, low-dose cyclophosphamide and aspirin (RACIN trial). As their treatment, donors received nivolumab, ipilimumab, aspirin, low-dose cyclophosphamide and low-dose radiotherapy. Those who qualified had advanced solid tumors (lacking tumor-infiltrating lymphocytes). Germline V gene data show CDR1 as MNHNY and CDR2 as SVGAGI (reference sequence). This CDR3 spans 15 amino acids. Trimming took 5 bases from V and 4 from J, leaving 18 bases between them. TRAV and TRBV primers primed cDNA for both TCRalpha and TCRbeta. Amplification of TCRs used a constant-region primer and V-primer adapter for roughly 21 PCR cycles. TCRdb re-derived calls from the reads in MiXCR, one entry per CDR3 protein. The table records around 58,000 distinct CDR3 sequences, 23% of them present only once.

The TCR originated in a male donor with prostate cancer. The V gene is TRBV6-6, the J gene TRBJ2-7; D is uncertain. The specimen was PBMCs, collected after low-dose radiotherapy plus immunotherapy. The CDR3 loop is CASSPALIGLYEQYF. The CDR3 DNA sequence: TGTGCCAGCAGTCCTGCCCTGATAGGCTTGTACGAGCAGTACTTC.